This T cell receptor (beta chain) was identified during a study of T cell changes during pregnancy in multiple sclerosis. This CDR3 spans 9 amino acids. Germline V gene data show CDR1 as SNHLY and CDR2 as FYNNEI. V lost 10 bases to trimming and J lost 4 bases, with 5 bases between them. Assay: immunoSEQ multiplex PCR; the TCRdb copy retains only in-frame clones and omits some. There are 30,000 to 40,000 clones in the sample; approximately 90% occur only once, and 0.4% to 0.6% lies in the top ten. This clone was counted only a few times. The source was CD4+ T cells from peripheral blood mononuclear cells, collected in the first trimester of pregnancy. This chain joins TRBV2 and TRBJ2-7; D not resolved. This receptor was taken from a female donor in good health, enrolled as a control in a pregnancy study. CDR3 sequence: CATKYEQYF. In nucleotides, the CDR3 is TGTGCCACCAAATACGAGCAGTACTTC.